This TCR beta chain was identified in a study of early T cells in non-severe SARS-CoV-2 infection. Trimming left V 3 bases short and J 0 bases short, with 11 bases between. Germline CDR1 and CDR2: LNHDA and SQIVND (reference sequence). The CDR3 consists of 15 residues. TCRdb reanalysed the 5' RACE reads using MiXCR and keeps one entry per CDR3 protein. The sample contains 65,000 to 85,000 distinct CDR3 sequences, 15% to 19% of which appear only once. This TCR was sampled from an adult who was a healthcare worker with PCR-confirmed SARS-CoV-2 infection or an uninfected control (not recorded which). Sequenced input: whole blood. The V and J genes are TRBV19 and TRBJ1-2; D gene uncertain. CDR3: CASSIFGEANYGYTF. For the CDR3, the DNA is TGTGCCAGTAGTATCTTTGGAGAAGCTAACTATGGCTACACCTTC. Combining the CDR3 with reference TRBV19 and TRBJ1-2 gives the whole variable domain DGGITQSPKYLFRKEGQNVTLSCEQNLNHDAMYWYRQDPGQGLRLIYYSQIVNDFQKGDIAEGYSVSREKKESFPLTVTSAQKNPTAFYLCASSIFGEANYGYTFGSGTRLTVV.